This record covers a single TCR beta chain. Its specificity is not known. The time point is: newly diagnosed GD, antithyroid drugs for less than 3 months. PBMC RNA served as the TCR library source. The data were taken from a study of regulatory T cells in long-lasting Graves disease. Arm-PCR with iRepertoire HTBI primers amplified the CDR3 regions for these TCR beta libraries. TCRdb reprocessed the multiplex PCR reads with MiXCR, giving one entry per CDR3 protein. The sample shows hundreds of thousands of distinct CDR3 sequences, approximately 12% of them seen only once. Findings and limits, study-wide: Patients with persistent disease shared 2,741 public clonotypes, outpacing the approximately 970 shared by new patients.

The trim removed 6 bases at V and 5 bases at J, leaving 10 bases unmatched. The CDR3 consists of 16 residues. The same specimen was also included in a second study, on T cells in Graves' hyperthyroidism and ophthalmopathy. This second study notes: TCR CDR3 underwent first-round RT-PCR with the HTBI primer set.

The receptor comes from a man in his thirties or forties with Graves disease. V is TRBV12-3 or TRBV12-4 and J is TRBJ2-2; TRBD2 aligns across 9 bases. The sample was peripheral blood mononuclear cells (PBMCs), taken at new diagnosis, from a patient treated with antithyroid drugs. The CDR3 DNA is TGTGCCAGCAGCCCTCCGGGACTAGCAGAGACCGGGGAGCTGTTTTTT. This gives the protein CASSPPGLAETGELFF.